Below are 27 T cell receptor beta chains sequenced from a single sample in a study of metastatic and nonmetastatic thyroid tumors. No treatment had been given to any patient before thyroid surgery. TCRdb re-analyzed the PCR reads through MiXCR. The sample carries over 6,500 clones, approximately 33% recorded once. The sequenced material came from adjacent normal tissue. The receptors stem from a female donor with papillary thyroid cancer or a benign thyroid nodule (not recorded which). Some clones in this sample may be carry-over from other donors' samples.

The chain has TRBV20-1 and TRBJ1-6; tentatively, D is TRBD1 (5 bases). V lost 1 base, J lost 5 bases, and 12 bases lay in between. There are 15 residues in the CDR3. The germline V gene encodes CDR1 DFQATT and CDR2 SNEGSKA (reference sequence). The CDR3 loop reads CSARAAGSNNSPLHF. DNA for the CDR3: TGCAGTGCTAGAGCGGCAGGGAGTAATAATTCACCCCTCCACTTT.

The chain employs TRBV20-1 and TRBJ2-1; 13 positions match TRBD2. With 0 bases clipped from V and 9 bases from J, the junction kept 14 bases outside the gene matches. CDR3 length equals 18 residues. Germline values: CDR1 DFQATT, CDR2 SNEGSKA (reference sequence). The CDR3 DNA follows: TGCAGTGCTAGAGATTCCGATCTACTAGCGGGAGGGCCCGGTGAGCAGTTCTTC. It specifies CSARDSDLLAGGPGEQFF.

Worth noting for this clone: Mismatch with germline at one junction end may stem from a read error. V usage is TRBV5-4 and J usage is TRBJ2-3; the D is unclear. Germline values: CDR1 SGHNT, CDR2 YYREEE (reference sequence). This CDR3 has 15 residues. CDR3: CASSLDLEGPDTKYF. CDR3 sequence (DNA): TGTGCAAGCAGCTTGGATCTAGAAGGTCCAGATACGAAGTATTTT.

A note on this clone: The germline gene is not matched at one end of the junction; a read error may be the cause. This sequence joins TRBV4-1 and TRBJ2-1; D remains unclear. The germline V gene encodes CDR1 MGHRA and CDR2 YSYEKL. This CDR3 is 16 amino acids long. CDR3 in DNA: TGCGCCAGCAGCCTCCCTAAGCGTCGACCCTCCAATGAACAGTTCTTC. This gives the protein CASSLPKRRPSNEQFF.

This chain links TRBV2 with TRBJ2-7; TRBD2 matches at 9 bases. Germline trimming cut 2 bases from V and 4 bases from J; bases unmatched to any gene: 3. Per germline, CDR1 SNHLY and CDR2 FYNNEI. CDR3 size: 14 residues. The CDR3 protein is CASSELAGLYEQYF. The CDR3 DNA is TGTGCCAGCAGTGAACTAGCGGGGCTTTACGAGCAGTACTTC.

Sample share makes this clone large. The V gene is TRBV7-8, the J gene TRBJ1-1, with D hard to call. The CDR3 spans 13 residues. V was shortened by 5 bases and J by 8 bases, with 15 bases between the two germline ends. CDR1 and CDR2 (germline): SGHVS, FQNEAQ. The CDR3 loop reads CASSPHRPDEAFF. The CDR3 bases are TGTGCCAGCAGCCCCCACCGACCGGACGAAGCTTTCTTT.

This chain uses TRBV6-2 or TRBV6-3 with TRBJ1-5; tentative D call: TRBD1 (6 bases). Germline CDR1 MNHEY, CDR2 SVGEGT. V was trimmed by 4 bases and J by 3 bases, leaving 16 bases between them. The CDR3 has 16 residues. In DNA form, the CDR3 reads TGTGCCAGCAGTTTCCTCCTCGGACAGAACAATCAGCCCCAGCATTTT. Its translation is CASSFLLGQNNQPQHF.

By proportion, this clone is medium-sized. The chain uses TRBV5-5 and TRBJ2-1; perhaps TRBD2 as D (6 bases). Trimming removed 1 base from V and 8 bases from J, with 13 bases in between. This CDR3 has 14 amino acids. Per germline, CDR1 SGHKS and CDR2 YYEKEE (reference sequence). CDR3 in DNA: TGTGCCAGCAGCTTGCAGACTAGTTCAGATGAGCAGTTCTTC. Protein sequence: CASSLQTSSDEQFF. The complete variable domain, with remaining parts taken from reference TRBV5-5 and TRBJ2-1, reads DAGVTQSPTHLIKTRGQQVTLRCSPISGHKSVSWYQQVLGQGPQFIFQYYEKEERGRGNFPDRFSARQFPNYSSELNVNALLLGDSALYLCASSLQTSSDEQFFGPGTRLTVL.

Notes on this clone: One junction end does not reproduce the germline sequence, and a read error may be involved. The chain recombines TRBV5-1 with TRBJ2-1, with D tentatively TRBD2 (6 bases). Germline CDR1 reads SGHRS; CDR2 reads YFSETQ. The CDR3 sequence is 17 residues long. The CDR3 nucleotides read TGCGCCAGCAGCTTGCTTTGCGGGGTAACCTTCGACAATGATCAGTTCTTC. The encoded protein is CASSLLCGVTFDNDQFF.

The rearrangement joins TRBV11-2 to TRBJ2-1, with a possible D match to TRBD2 (5 bases). Looked up from germline, CDR1 is SGHAT and CDR2 is FQNNGV. Trimming took 0 bases from V and 3 from J, leaving 9 bases between them. The CDR3 has 15 amino acids. The CDR3 nucleotides are TGTGCCAGCAGCTTAGAGTTAGCGAGCTACAATGAGCAGTTCTTC. Protein sequence: CASSLELASYNEQFF. The whole variable domain, filled in from reference TRBV11-2 and TRBJ2-1, reads EAGVAQSPRYKIIEKRQSVAFWCNPISGHATLYWYQQILGQGPKLLIQFQNNGVVDDSQLPKDRFSAERLKGVDSTLKIQPAKLEDSAVYLCASSLELASYNEQFFGPGTRLTVL.

This clone was observed a few times. The chain combines TRBV11-2 with TRBJ1-2; TRBD1 matches at 11 bases. The CDR3 is 14 residues long. Trimming cost V 3 bases and J 8 bases; bases outside gene matches: 5. Germline loops: CDR1 SGHAT, CDR2 FQNNGV. CDR3 residues: CASSLDRGRGGYTF. In DNA, the CDR3 is TGTGCCAGCAGCTTGGACAGGGGGCGCGGGGGCTACACCTTC.

This clone was seen more than once but under ten times. The genes are TRBV2 and TRBJ1-2; D gene uncertain. The germline gives CDR1 SNHLY, CDR2 FYNNEI. The germline V and J ends were trimmed by 3 bases and 6 bases, with 11 bases remaining between them. The CDR3 runs to 13 residues. The CDR3 loop reads CASSDTSYHGYTF. For the CDR3, the DNA is TGTGCCAGCAGTGACACCTCTTACCATGGCTACACCTTC.

There are many counts of this clone. The J gene is TRBJ2-3, the V gene TRBV18; TRBD1 matches 9 bases. Germline-derived CDR1 and CDR2 are KGHSH and LQKENI. This CDR3 contains 13 residues. Germline trimming cut 3 bases from V and 5 bases from J; bases unmatched to any gene: 0. In nucleotides, the CDR3 is TGTGCCAGCTCACCGGACAGGGGAGATACGCAGTATTTT. It yields the protein CASSPDRGDTQYF.

J is TRBJ2-7 and V is TRBV11-2; TRBD2 aligns across 8 bases. The ends lost 5 bases at V and 1 base at J; junction bases unmatched: 10. This CDR3 contains 16 residues. CDR1 SGHAT and CDR2 FQNNGV come from the germline V gene. CDR3 region: CASSITSGIRSYEQYF. The CDR3 DNA reads TGTGCCAGCAGCATAACTAGCGGTATCCGTTCCTACGAGCAGTACTTC.

CDR3 residues: CAWTYRSLSVMNTEAFF. In DNA form, the CDR3 reads TGTGCCTGGACCTACAGGAGCCTTTCGGTAATGAACACTGAAGCTTTCTTT. The chain links TRBV30 to TRBJ1-1; TRBD1 is a possible D gene (5 bases). Germline V gene lookup returns CDR1 GTSNPN and CDR2 SVGIG (reference sequence). Between the trimmed V and J ends, which lost 4 bases and 0 bases, there was a span of 21 bases. The CDR3 totals 17 residues. The variable domain in full, completed from reference TRBV30 and TRBJ1-1, reads SQTIHQWPATLVQPVGSPLSLECTVEGTSNPNLYWYRQAAGRGLQLLFYSVGIGQISSEVPQNLSASRPQDRQFILSSKKLLLSDSGFYLCAWTYRSLSVMNTEAFFGQGTRLTVV.

The V gene is TRBV30, the J gene TRBJ2-7; 10 nucleotides line up with TRBD2. There are 14 residues in the CDR3. The junction had 10 bases not matched to a gene; V was cut back by 5 bases and J by 6 bases. The germline V gene has CDR1 GTSNPN and CDR2 SVGIG (reference sequence). The CDR3 sequence is CAWAPGAGGFEQYF. The CDR3 DNA reads as TGTGCCTGGGCCCCAGGAGCGGGAGGGTTCGAGCAGTACTTC.

The CDR3 DNA reads TGTGCCAGCAGCTTAATTCCTGCGGGGGCTTTCTCTGGGGCCAACGTCCTGACTTTC. Encoded protein: CASSLIPAGAFSGANVLTF. The genes are TRBV7-3 and TRBJ2-6; the D gene is possibly TRBD2 (7 bases). The CDR3 has 19 residues. Trimming left V 1 base short and J 0 bases short, with 16 bases between. CDR1 is SGHTA and CDR2 is FQGTGA in the germline V gene.

This clone was seen ten or more times. A read error is possible here, since a much larger clone lies one base away. This chain connects TRBV20-1 to TRBJ2-7, with D possibly TRBD2 on 6 matching bases. The length of the CDR3 is 14 residues. Germline CDR1 reads DFQATT; CDR2 reads SNEGSKA (reference sequence). The CDR3 sequence: CSALRGSASYEQCF. The DNA of the CDR3 is TGCAGTGCCCTACGGGGGTCCGCCTCCTACGAGCAGTGCTTC.

This clone is labeled as medium-sized. The chain couples TRBV5-1 to TRBJ1-1; D gene ambiguous. There are 18 residues in the CDR3. Trimming stripped 5 bases from V and 0 bases from J, with 23 bases between. Per germline, CDR1 SGHRS and CDR2 YFSETQ. The CDR3 sequence is CASSHFPGSQPLNTEAFF. The CDR3 coding sequence is TGCGCCAGCAGTCACTTTCCGGGCAGCCAACCTCTGAACACTGAAGCTTTCTTT.

This clone occurred a few times. One end of the junction is discordant with germline, which a read error may explain. The rearrangement joins TRBV12-3 or TRBV12-4 to TRBJ2-2; 11 bases are shared with TRBD2. The CDR3 contains 14 residues. CDR3 in DNA: TGTGCCAGCAGTTCTAGCGGGGGGTCCTGGGATCTGTTTTTT. This sequence encodes CASSSSGGSWDLFF.

This rearrangement joins TRBV7-9 to TRBJ2-7; 10 bases fit TRBD2. J gave up 13 bases and V 1 base, and 7 bases lay outside the gene matches. The CDR3 is 13 residues long. The V gene's germline CDR1 is SEHNR and CDR2 FQNEAQ (reference sequence). This CDR3 is CASSLGTSGQVYF. The CDR3 region has the DNA TGTGCCAGCAGCTTAGGGACTAGCGGCCAGGTCTACTTC.

The chain combines TRBV7-8 with TRBJ2-7; 11 bases match TRBD2. The CDR3 has 18 residues. Germline V gene data show CDR1 as SGHVS and CDR2 as FQNEAQ. The CDR3 bases are TGTGCAGGCAGCCCCAGGAGTAGCGGGGGGGCAAGCTCCTACGAGCAGTACTTC. This codes for CAGSPRSSGGASSYEQYF.

This clone was counted a few times. The chain uses TRBV12-3 or TRBV12-4 and TRBJ2-7; 9 bases agree with TRBD1. The ends lost 1 base at V and 3 bases at J; junction bases unmatched: 4. The CDR3 has 15 residues. The CDR3 spells CASSLGGTGLYEQYF. The CDR3 coding sequence is TGTGCCAGCAGTTTAGGGGGGACAGGGCTCTACGAGCAGTACTTC.

In this sample, this clone turned up a few times. This sequence joins TRBV6-5 and TRBJ1-3, with D unresolved. This CDR3 is built from 13 residues. CDR1 and CDR2 from the germline V gene are MNHEY and SVGAGI. Trimming removed 0 bases from V and 7 bases from J, with 7 bases in between. CDR3 sequence: CASSYSTGNTIYF. For the CDR3, the DNA is TGTGCCAGCAGTTACTCCACGGGCAACACCATATATTTT.

This rearrangement joins TRBV4-1 to TRBJ2-7; D is perhaps TRBD2 (8 bases). The V end lost 5 bases, the J end lost 2 bases, and 16 bases lay between the germline ends. Looked up from germline, CDR1 is MGHRA and CDR2 is YSYEKL. The CDR3 runs 15 residues. CDR3 nucleotide sequence: TGCGCCAGCAGCGCCGGGGGGGACAGCACCTACGAGCAGTACTTC. Encoded protein: CASSAGGDSTYEQYF.

The sample holds a few counts of this clone. The chain links TRBV10-2 to TRBJ2-5, with a weak D call TRBD1 (6 bases). The CDR3 covers 14 residues. V lost 8 bases and J 2 bases, leaving 15 bases between the germline ends. Germline V CDR1 and CDR2: WSHSY, SAAADI. CDR3 sequence: CASATGQTQETQYF. For the CDR3, the DNA is TGCGCCAGCGCAACGGGACAAACACAAGAGACCCAGTACTTC.

This clone is large (0.1 to 1%). The J gene is TRBJ2-7, the V gene TRBV28, with 7 positions matching TRBD1. The germline V gene has CDR1 MDHEN and CDR2 SYDVKM. Trimming took 10 bases from V and 5 from J; bases not matched to a gene: 14. The length of the CDR3 is 14 residues. The CDR3 nucleotides are TGTGCCACCAAGGGGGCGGACAGGATCCACGAGCAGTACTTC. Translation gives CATKGADRIHEQYF. The complete variable domain, with remaining parts taken from reference TRBV28 and TRBJ2-7, reads DVKVTQSSRYLVKRTGEKVFLECVQDMDHENMFWYRQDPGLGLRLIYFSYDVKMKEKGDIPEGYSVSREKKERFSLILESASTNQTSMYLCATKGADRIHEQYFGPGTRLTVT.